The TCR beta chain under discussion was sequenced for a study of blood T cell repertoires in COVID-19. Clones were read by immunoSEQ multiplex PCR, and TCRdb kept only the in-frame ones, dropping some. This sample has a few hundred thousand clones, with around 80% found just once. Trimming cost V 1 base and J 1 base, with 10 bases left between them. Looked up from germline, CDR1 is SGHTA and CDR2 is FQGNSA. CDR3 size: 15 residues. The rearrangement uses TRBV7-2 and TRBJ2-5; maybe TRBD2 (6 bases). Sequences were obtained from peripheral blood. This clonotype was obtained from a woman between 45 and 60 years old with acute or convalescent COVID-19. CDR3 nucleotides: TGTGCCAGCAGCTTAGGGGGGGACCCCCAAGAGACCCAGTACTTC. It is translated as CASSLGGDPQETQYF.